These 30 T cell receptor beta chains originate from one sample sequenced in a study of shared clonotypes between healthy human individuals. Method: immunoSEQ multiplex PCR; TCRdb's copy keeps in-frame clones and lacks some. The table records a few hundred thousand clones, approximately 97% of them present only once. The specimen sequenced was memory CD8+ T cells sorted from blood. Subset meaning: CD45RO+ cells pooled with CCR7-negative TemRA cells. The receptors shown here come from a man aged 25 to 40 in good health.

The CDR3 region is CASSPGKGGNTIYF. The CDR3 region has the DNA TGTGCCAGCAGCCCAGGGAAGGGTGGAAACACCATATATTTT. The V gene is TRBV7-8, the J gene TRBJ1-3; tentatively, D is TRBD1 (5 bases). Germline CDR1 reads SGHVS; CDR2 reads FQNEAQ. The CDR3 is made up of 14 amino acids. V gave up 5 bases and J gave up 3 bases, with 11 bases separating them.

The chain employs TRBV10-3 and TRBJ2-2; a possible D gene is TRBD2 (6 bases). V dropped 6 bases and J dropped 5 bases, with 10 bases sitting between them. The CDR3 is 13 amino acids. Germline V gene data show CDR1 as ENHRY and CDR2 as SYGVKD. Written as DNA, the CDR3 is TGTGCCATCAGCCGGGGACTTACCGGGGAGCTGTTTTTT. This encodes CAISRGLTGELFF.

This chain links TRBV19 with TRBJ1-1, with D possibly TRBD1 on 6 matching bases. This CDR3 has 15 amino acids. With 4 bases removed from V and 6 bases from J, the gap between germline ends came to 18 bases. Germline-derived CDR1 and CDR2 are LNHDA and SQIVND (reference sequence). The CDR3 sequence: CASSKGWGAYSEAFF. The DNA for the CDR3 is TGTGCCAGTAGTAAGGGATGGGGGGCCTACTCTGAAGCTTTCTTT. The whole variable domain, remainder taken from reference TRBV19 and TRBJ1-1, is DGGITQSPKYLFRKEGQNVTLSCEQNLNHDAMYWYRQDPGQGLRLIYYSQIVNDFQKGDIAEGYSVSREKKESFPLTVTSAQKNPTAFYLCASSKGWGAYSEAFFGQGTRLTVV.

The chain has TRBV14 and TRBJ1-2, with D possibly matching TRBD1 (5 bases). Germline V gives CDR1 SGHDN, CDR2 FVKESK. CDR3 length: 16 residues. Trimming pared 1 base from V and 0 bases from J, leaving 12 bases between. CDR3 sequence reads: CASSQGTGLTNYGYTF. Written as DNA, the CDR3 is TGTGCCAGCAGCCAAGGAACAGGACTAACTAACTATGGCTACACCTTC.

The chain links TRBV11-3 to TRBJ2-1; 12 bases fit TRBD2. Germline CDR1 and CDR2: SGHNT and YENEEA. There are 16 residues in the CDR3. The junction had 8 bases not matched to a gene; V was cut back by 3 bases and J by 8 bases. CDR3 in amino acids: CASSLSGTSGLDEQFF. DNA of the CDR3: TGTGCCAGCAGCTTGTCCGGGACTAGCGGGCTGGATGAGCAGTTCTTC.

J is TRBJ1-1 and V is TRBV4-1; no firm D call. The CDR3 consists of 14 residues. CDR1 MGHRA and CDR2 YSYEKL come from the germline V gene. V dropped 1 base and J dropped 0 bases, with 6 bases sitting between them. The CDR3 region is CASSQGSMNTEAFF. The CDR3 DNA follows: TGCGCCAGCAGCCAAGGCAGCATGAACACTGAAGCTTTCTTT.

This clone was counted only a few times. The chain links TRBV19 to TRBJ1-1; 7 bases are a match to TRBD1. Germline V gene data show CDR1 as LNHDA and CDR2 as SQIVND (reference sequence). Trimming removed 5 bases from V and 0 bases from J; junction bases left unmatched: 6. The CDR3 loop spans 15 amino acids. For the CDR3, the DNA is TGTGCCAGTAGTGTTAGACAGGGCATGAACACTGAAGCTTTCTTT. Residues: CASSVRQGMNTEAFF.

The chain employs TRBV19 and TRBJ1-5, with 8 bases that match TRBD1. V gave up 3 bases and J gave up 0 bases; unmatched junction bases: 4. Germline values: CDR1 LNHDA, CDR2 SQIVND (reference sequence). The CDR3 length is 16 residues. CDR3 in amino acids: CASSMDRVYSNQPQHF. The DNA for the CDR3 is TGTGCCAGTAGTATGGACAGGGTGTATAGCAATCAGCCCCAGCATTTT.

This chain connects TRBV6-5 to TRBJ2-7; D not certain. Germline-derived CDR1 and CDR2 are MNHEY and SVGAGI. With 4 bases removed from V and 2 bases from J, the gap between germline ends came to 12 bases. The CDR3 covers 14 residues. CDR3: CASSFGAGPYEQYF. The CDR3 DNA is TGTGCCAGCAGTTTCGGAGCAGGTCCCTACGAGCAGTACTTC.

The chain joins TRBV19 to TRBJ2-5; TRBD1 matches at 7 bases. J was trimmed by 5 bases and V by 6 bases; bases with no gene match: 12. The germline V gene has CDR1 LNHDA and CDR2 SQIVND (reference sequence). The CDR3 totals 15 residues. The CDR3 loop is CASRPNAATGETQYF. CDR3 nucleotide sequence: TGTGCCAGTAGGCCGAACGCCGCGACAGGGGAGACCCAGTACTTC.

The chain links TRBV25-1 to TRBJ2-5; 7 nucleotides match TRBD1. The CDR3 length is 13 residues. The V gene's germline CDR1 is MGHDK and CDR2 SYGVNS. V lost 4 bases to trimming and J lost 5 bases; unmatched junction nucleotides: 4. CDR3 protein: CASSGQGLETQYF. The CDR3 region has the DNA TGTGCCAGCAGTGGACAGGGTTTGGAGACCCAGTACTTC.

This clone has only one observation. CDR3 region: CSVADRGSEKLFF. CDR3 nucleotides: TGCAGCGTTGCCGACAGGGGGAGTGAAAAACTGTTTTTT. The chain joins TRBV29-1 to TRBJ1-4; 9 positions match TRBD1. The CDR3 is 13 residues long. The V segment lost 4 bases and the J segment 7 bases; nucleotides outside the gene matches: 4. CDR1 and CDR2 (germline): SQVTM, ANQGSEA. The complete variable domain, with remaining parts taken from reference TRBV29-1 and TRBJ1-4, reads SAVISQKPSRDICQRGTSLTIQCQVDSQVTMMFWYRQQPGQSLTLIATANQGSEATYESGFVIDKFPISRPNLTFSTLTVSNMSPEDSSIYLCSVADRGSEKLFFGSGTQLSVL.

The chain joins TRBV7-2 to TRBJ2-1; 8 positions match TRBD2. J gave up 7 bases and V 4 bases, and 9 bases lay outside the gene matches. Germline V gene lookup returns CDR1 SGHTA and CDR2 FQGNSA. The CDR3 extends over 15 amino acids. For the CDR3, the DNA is TGTGCCAGCAGCTATCAGTTTGGCGGGGGGAATGAGCAGTTCTTC. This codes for CASSYQFGGGNEQFF. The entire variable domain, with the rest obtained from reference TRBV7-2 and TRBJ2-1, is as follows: GAGVSQSPSNKVTEKGKDVELRCDPISGHTALYWYRQSLGQGLEFLIYFQGNSAPDKSGLPSDRFSAERTGGSVSTLTIQRTQQEDSAVYLCASSYQFGGGNEQFFGPGTRLTVL.

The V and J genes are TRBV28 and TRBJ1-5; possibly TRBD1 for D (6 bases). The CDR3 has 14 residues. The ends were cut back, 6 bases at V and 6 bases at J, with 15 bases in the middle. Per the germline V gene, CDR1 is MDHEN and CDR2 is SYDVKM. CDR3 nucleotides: TGTGCCAGCAGGGCAGGGGAAGTCAGTCAGCCCCAGCATTTT. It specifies CASRAGEVSQPQHF.

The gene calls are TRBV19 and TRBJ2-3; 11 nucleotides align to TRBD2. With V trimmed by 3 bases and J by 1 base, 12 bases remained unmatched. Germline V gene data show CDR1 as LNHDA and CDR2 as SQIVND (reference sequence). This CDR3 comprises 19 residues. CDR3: CASSIGRLAGKGGTDTQYF. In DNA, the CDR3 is TGTGCCAGTAGTATCGGGAGACTAGCGGGAAAAGGGGGCACAGATACGCAGTATTTT.

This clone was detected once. The CDR3 DNA is TGTGCCAGCAGCTTACGGGGGGCGAGTGAAAAACTGTTTTTT. This gives the protein CASSLRGASEKLFF. The chain employs TRBV7-8 and TRBJ1-4; a weak D match, TRBD1 (6 bases). This CDR3 is built from 14 residues. Germline CDR1 is SGHVS and CDR2 is FQNEAQ. The V end was cut by 2 bases, the J end by 7 bases, with 11 bases between.

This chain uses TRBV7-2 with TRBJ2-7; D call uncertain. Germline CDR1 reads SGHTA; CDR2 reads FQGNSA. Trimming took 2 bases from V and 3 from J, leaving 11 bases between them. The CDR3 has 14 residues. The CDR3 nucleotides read TGTGCCAGCAGCTTAAGTATGTACGGCTACGAGCAGTACTTC. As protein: CASSLSMYGYEQYF.

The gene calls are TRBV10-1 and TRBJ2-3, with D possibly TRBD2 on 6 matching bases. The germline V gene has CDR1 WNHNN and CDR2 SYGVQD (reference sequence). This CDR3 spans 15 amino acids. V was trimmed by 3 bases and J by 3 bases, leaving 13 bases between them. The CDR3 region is CASSDLGSGTDTQYF. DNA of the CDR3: TGCGCCAGCAGTGACCTAGGTAGCGGTACAGATACGCAGTATTTT.

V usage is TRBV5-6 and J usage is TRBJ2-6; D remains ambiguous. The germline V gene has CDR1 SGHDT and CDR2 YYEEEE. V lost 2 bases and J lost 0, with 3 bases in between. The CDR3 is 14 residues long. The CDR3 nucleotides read TGTGCCAGCAGCTTACACTCTGGGGCCAACGTCCTGACTTTC. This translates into CASSLHSGANVLTF.

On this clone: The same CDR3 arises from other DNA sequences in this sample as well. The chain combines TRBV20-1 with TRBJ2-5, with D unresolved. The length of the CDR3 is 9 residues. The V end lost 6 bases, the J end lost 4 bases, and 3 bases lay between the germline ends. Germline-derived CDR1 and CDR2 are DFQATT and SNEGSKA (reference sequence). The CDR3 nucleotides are TGCAGTGCCTCAGAGACCCAGTACTTC. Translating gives CSASETQYF.

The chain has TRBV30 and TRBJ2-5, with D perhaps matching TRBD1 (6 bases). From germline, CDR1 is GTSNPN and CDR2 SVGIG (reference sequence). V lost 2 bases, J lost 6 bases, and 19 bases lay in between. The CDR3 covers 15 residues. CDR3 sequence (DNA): TGTGCCTGGAGTACAGGGCGGATCACCTTTAAGACCCAGTACTTC. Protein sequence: CAWSTGRITFKTQYF.

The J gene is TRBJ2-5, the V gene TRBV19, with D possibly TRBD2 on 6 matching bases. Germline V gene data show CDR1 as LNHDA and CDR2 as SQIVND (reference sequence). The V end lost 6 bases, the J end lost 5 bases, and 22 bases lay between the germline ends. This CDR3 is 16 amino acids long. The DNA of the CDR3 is TGTGCCAGTAGCCCCACCGAAACTAGCCCCGGGGAGACCCAGTACTTC. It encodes CASSPTETSPGETQYF.

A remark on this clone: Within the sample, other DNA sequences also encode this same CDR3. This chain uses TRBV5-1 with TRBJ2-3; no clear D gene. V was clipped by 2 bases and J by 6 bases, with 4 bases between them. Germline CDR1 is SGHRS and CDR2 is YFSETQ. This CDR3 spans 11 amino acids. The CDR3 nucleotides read TGCGCCAGCAGCTTAGTGGATACGCAGTATTTT. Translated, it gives CASSLVDTQYF.

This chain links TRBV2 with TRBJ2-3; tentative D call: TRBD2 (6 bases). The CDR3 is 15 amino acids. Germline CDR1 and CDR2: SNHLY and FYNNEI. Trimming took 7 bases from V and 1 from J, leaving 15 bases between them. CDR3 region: CASTQVRERTDTQYF. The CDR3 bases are TGTGCCAGCACCCAAGTCCGGGAGCGCACAGATACGCAGTATTTT.

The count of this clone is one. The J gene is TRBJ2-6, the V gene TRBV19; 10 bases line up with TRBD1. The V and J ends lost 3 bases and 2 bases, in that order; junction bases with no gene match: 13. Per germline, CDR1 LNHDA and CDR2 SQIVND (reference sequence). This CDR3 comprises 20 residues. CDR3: CASSIGFFGTGVTGANVLTF. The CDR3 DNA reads TGTGCCAGTAGTATCGGTTTCTTTGGGACAGGGGTAACTGGGGCCAACGTCCTGACTTTC.

CDR3 region: CAWRIPGGSYNEQFF. The CDR3 region has the DNA TGTGCCTGGAGGATACCGGGAGGATCATACAATGAGCAGTTCTTC. J is TRBJ2-1 and V is TRBV30, with TRBD2 matching over 7 bases. Germline V CDR1 and CDR2: GTSNPN, SVGIG (reference sequence). V was clipped by 3 bases and J by 4 bases; unmatched bases: 9. This CDR3 comprises 15 residues.

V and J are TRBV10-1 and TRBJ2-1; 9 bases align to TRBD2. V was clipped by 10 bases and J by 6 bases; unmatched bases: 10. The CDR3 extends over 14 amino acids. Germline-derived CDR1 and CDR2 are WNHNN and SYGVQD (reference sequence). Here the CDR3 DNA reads TGCGCCACTTCTAGCGGGACTTTGTTCAATGAGCAGTTCTTC. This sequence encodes CATSSGTLFNEQFF.

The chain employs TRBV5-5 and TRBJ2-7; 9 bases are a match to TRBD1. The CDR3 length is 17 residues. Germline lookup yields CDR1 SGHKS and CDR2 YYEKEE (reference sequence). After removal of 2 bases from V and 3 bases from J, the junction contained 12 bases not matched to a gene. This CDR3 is CASSFSRGTGTYYEQYF. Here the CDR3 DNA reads TGTGCCAGCAGCTTCTCACGCGGGACAGGGACTTACTACGAGCAGTACTTC.

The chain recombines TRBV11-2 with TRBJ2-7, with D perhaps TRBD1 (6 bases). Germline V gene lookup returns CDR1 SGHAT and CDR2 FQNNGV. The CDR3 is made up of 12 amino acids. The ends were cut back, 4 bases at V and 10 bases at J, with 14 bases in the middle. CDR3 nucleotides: TGTGCCAGCAGCTCTTCCAGGGGATTTCAGTACTTC. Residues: CASSSSRGFQYF. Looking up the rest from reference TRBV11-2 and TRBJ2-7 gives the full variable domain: EAGVAQSPRYKIIEKRQSVAFWCNPISGHATLYWYQQILGQGPKLLIQFQNNGVVDDSQLPKDRFSAERLKGVDSTLKIQPAKLEDSAVYLCASSSSRGFQYFGPGTRLTVT.

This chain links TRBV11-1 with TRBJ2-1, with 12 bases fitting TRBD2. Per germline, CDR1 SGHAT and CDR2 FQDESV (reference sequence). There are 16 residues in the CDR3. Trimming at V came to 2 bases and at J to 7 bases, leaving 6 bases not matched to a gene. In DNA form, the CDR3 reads TGTGCCAGCAGCTTATCGACTAGCGGGAGCGGGAATGAGCAGTTCTTC. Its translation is CASSLSTSGSGNEQFF. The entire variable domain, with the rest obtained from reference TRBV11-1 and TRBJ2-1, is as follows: EAEVAQSPRYKITEKSQAVAFWCDPISGHATLYWYRQILGQGPELLVQFQDESVVDDSQLPKDRFSAERLKGVDSTLKIQPAELGDSAMYLCASSLSTSGSGNEQFFGPGTRLTVL.